This is a list of T cell receptor beta chains from one sample in a study of PD-1 blockade in classical Hodgkin lymphoma. Profiled with immunoSEQ multiplex PCR; TCRdb holds only in-frame clones, not every one. The sample contains about 14,000 clones, around 88% of which appear only once. Material: peripheral blood mononuclear cells (PBMCs), obtained before the second cycle of nivolumab. Receptors were obtained from a human donor with classical Hodgkin lymphoma. The conserved cysteine and the conserved F or W are not part of the CDR3 here. The order of the fields is V gene, CDR3 length, J gene, CDR3 protein.

V gene: TRBV5-1
CDR3 length: 15
J gene: TRBJ2-3
CDR3 protein: ASSLGRGPSSTDTQY

V gene: TRBV18
CDR3 length: 14
J gene: TRBJ1-3
CDR3 protein: ASSASTGLSGNTIY

V gene: TRBV10-3
CDR3 length: 11
J gene: TRBJ1-2
CDR3 protein: AISDEGPYGYT

V gene: TRBV4-3
CDR3 length: 15
J gene: TRBJ1-1
CDR3 protein: ASSQDWTAGGYTEAF

V gene: TRBV18
CDR3 length: 11
J gene: TRBJ1-5
CDR3 protein: ASSPGKDQPQH

V gene: TRBV21-1
CDR3 length: 15
J gene: TRBJ1-6
CDR3 protein: ASSFRQAGPYNSPLH

V gene: TRBV5-5
CDR3 length: 12
J gene: TRBJ2-1
CDR3 protein: ASSSKGSYTEQF

V gene: TRBV5-5
CDR3 length: 12
J gene: TRBJ2-7
CDR3 protein: ASSLVSPSYEQY

V gene: TRBV5-8
CDR3 length: 10
J gene: TRBJ2-5
CDR3 protein: ASSLAKETQY

V gene: TRBV12-5
CDR3 length: 15
J gene: TRBJ2-1
CDR3 protein: ASGLLKTSGGADEQF

V gene: TRBV10-1
CDR3 length: 14
J gene: TRBJ1-4
CDR3 protein: ASSPGQGSTNEKLF

V gene: TRBV29-1
CDR3 length: 13
J gene: TRBJ2-3
CDR3 protein: SVDPTGGSTDTQY

V gene: TRBV19
CDR3 length: 12
J gene: TRBJ2-5
CDR3 protein: ASSITGNQETQY

V gene: TRBV2
CDR3 length: 14
J gene: TRBJ2-3
CDR3 protein: ASSVHGTSGADTQY

V gene: TRBV29-1
CDR3 length: 10
J gene: TRBJ2-1
CDR3 protein: SVVPEIQSQF

V gene: TRBV9
CDR3 length: 10
J gene: TRBJ1-3
CDR3 protein: ASSVRGNTIY

V gene: TRBV5-1
CDR3 length: 12
J gene: TRBJ1-1
CDR3 protein: ASSWSGSNTEAF

V gene: TRBV7-9
CDR3 length: 12
J gene: TRBJ2-5
CDR3 protein: ASSGRTTGETQY

V gene: TRBV28
CDR3 length: 12
J gene: TRBJ2-2
CDR3 protein: ASSFPDRIGELF

V gene: TRBV4-1
CDR3 length: 14
J gene: TRBJ1-3
CDR3 protein: ASSPPGSDSGNTIY

V gene: TRBV28
CDR3 length: 13
J gene: TRBJ1-3
CDR3 protein: ASSLGLQGGNTIY

V gene: TRBV7-7
CDR3 length: 13
J gene: TRBJ2-1
CDR3 protein: ASSLGGQSGHEQF

V gene: TRBV5-1
CDR3 length: 14
J gene: TRBJ2-3
CDR3 protein: ASRSGAGGPTDTQY

V gene: TRBV18
CDR3 length: 12
J gene: TRBJ1-2
CDR3 protein: ASSSYNTGDGYT

V gene: TRBV19
CDR3 length: 14
J gene: TRBJ2-3
CDR3 protein: ASSTPGTGSTDTQY

V gene: TRBV6-5
CDR3 length: 12
J gene: TRBJ1-3
CDR3 protein: ASSRQGTGNTIY

V gene: TRBV4-1
CDR3 length: 11
J gene: TRBJ1-2
CDR3 protein: ASSGRGSYGYT

V gene: TRBV5-1
CDR3 length: 12
J gene: TRBJ2-7
CDR3 protein: ASSLDGGAYEQY

V gene: TRBV4-2
CDR3 length: 16
J gene: TRBJ2-1
CDR3 protein: ASSPRERKGGGVNEQF

V gene: TRBV4-3
CDR3 length: 13
J gene: TRBJ1-5
CDR3 protein: ASSQDRGYNQPQH

V gene: TRBV2
CDR3 length: 16
J gene: TRBJ2-7
CDR3 protein: ASSYRTGEDLNPDEQY

V gene: TRBV28
CDR3 length: 11
J gene: TRBJ1-2
CDR3 protein: ASGTGLNYGYT

V gene: TRBV2
CDR3 length: 8
J gene: TRBJ2-7
CDR3 protein: ASSDLEQY

V gene: TRBV19
CDR3 length: 14
J gene: TRBJ1-3
CDR3 protein: ASSLSSGLGGNTIY

V gene: TRBV6-5
CDR3 length: 13
J gene: TRBJ2-2
CDR3 protein: ASSYRGQPPGELF

V gene: TRBV4-1
CDR3 length: 12
J gene: TRBJ2-7
CDR3 protein: ASSQGRAAYEQY

V gene: TRBV27
CDR3 length: 13
J gene: TRBJ1-2
CDR3 protein: ASSIGTGAGYGYT

V gene: TRBV6-6
CDR3 length: 13
J gene: TRBJ2-1
CDR3 protein: ASSPGLAINNEQF

V gene: TRBV7-7
CDR3 length: 11
J gene: TRBJ2-5
CDR3 protein: ASSLGPQETQY

V gene: TRBV14
CDR3 length: 12
J gene: TRBJ2-2
CDR3 protein: ASSQVVLAGELF

V gene: TRBV4-1
CDR3 length: 13
J gene: TRBJ2-1
CDR3 protein: ASSDKLPTGNEQF

V gene: TRBV7-2
CDR3 length: 11
J gene: TRBJ1-2
CDR3 protein: ASSLVRQDGYT

V gene: TRBV19
CDR3 length: 15
J gene: TRBJ1-5
CDR3 protein: ASSTTGLRVGNQPQH

V gene: TRBV27
CDR3 length: 16
J gene: TRBJ2-3
CDR3 protein: ASSLYTTSGGRTDTQY

V gene: TRBV15
CDR3 length: 15
J gene: TRBJ2-3
CDR3 protein: ATSKRFGLGLADTQY

V gene: TRBV10-1
CDR3 length: 12
J gene: TRBJ2-7
CDR3 protein: ASSESGTGNEQY

V gene: TRBV10-3
CDR3 length: 11
J gene: TRBJ1-6
CDR3 protein: AIRAPGHSPIH

V gene: TRBV5-1
CDR3 length: 12
J gene: TRBJ2-1
CDR3 protein: ASSSMTSYNEQF

V gene: TRBV27
CDR3 length: 12
J gene: TRBJ1-5
CDR3 protein: ASSLLTGDQPQH

V gene: TRBV5-1
CDR3 length: 13
J gene: TRBJ1-5
CDR3 protein: ASSLLQGGNQPQH

V gene: TRBV7-9
CDR3 length: 16
J gene: TRBJ1-1
CDR3 protein: ASSLARNSDSTNTEAF

V gene: TRBV15
CDR3 length: 14
J gene: TRBJ1-5
CDR3 protein: ATSRNRFNSNQPQH

V gene: TRBV10-2
CDR3 length: 13
J gene: TRBJ2-2
CDR3 protein: ASSLAGGGTGELF

V gene: TRBV4-1
CDR3 length: 11
J gene: TRBJ1-6
CDR3 protein: ASSQDAESPLH

V gene: TRBV27
CDR3 length: 12
J gene: TRBJ2-5
CDR3 protein: ASSLSRQVETQY

V gene: TRBV5-4
CDR3 length: 11
J gene: TRBJ1-2
CDR3 protein: ASTQGDNYGYT

V gene: TRBV5-4
CDR3 length: 12
J gene: TRBJ2-1
CDR3 protein: ASSLIAGENEQF

V gene: TRBV4-1
CDR3 length: 13
J gene: TRBJ2-1
CDR3 protein: ASSQGQGRYNEQF

V gene: TRBV18
CDR3 length: 11
J gene: TRBJ2-1
CDR3 protein: ASSPTTYNEQF